This T cell receptor (beta chain) was identified in a study of beta chain features in type 1 diabetes. Study-wide findings and caveats: Within patients, naive, central memory and Treg TCRB repertoires seemed more similar than within healthy donors. In all four CD4+ subsets, TCRB CDR3 length was significantly, moderately reduced in type 1 diabetes. In patients and controls equally, PCR might favor templates that are shorter. Individuals with type 1 diabetes displayed fewer insertions and more deletions at VDJ junctions.

V lost 3 bases and J lost 4, with 4 bases in between. The CDR3 runs 13 residues. Germline V gives CDR1 SEHNR, CDR2 FQNEAQ (reference sequence). Investigators reverse transcribed all isolated RNA, so they sequenced expressed TCRB transcripts. About 3.57 million reads were obtained on average from naive, central memory and regulatory T cell samples. TCRdb's table, derived via immunoSEQ multiplex PCR, lists solely in-frame clones and lacks some. Of over 650,000 clones in the sample, around 15% were seen once. Points on this clone: Antigen: not known. The sample carries other DNA sequences with the same CDR3.

Sequencing was performed on naive CD4+ T cells from blood. The clonotype comes from a man aged 18 to 30 with type 1 diabetes. This chain links TRBV7-9 with TRBJ2-6; D is uncertain. The DNA of the CDR3 is TGTGCCAGCAGCTTGGGAGGGGCCAACGTCCTGACTTTC. Translated, it gives CASSLGGANVLTF.